A single sample gave rise to the 24 T cell receptor beta chains below, sequenced in a study of blood T cell repertoires in COVID-19. Sequencing was performed with immunoSEQ multiplex PCR; in TCRdb, only in-frame clones are kept and a portion is missing. The table shows 200,000 or so clones, with 65% to 90% occurring only once. The material sequenced was peripheral blood. These receptors all stem from a middle-aged man who had recovered from COVID-19.

J is TRBJ1-2 and V is TRBV6-5, with 8 bases identical to TRBD1. Looked up from germline, CDR1 is MNHEY and CDR2 is SVGAGI. This CDR3 has 15 residues. With V trimmed by 7 bases and J by 3 bases, 10 bases remained unmatched. The CDR3 sequence is CASNLNRGFHYGYTF. In DNA, the CDR3 is TGTGCCAGCAATTTAAACAGGGGGTTTCACTATGGCTACACCTTC.

V gene TRBV7-2 combines with J gene TRBJ2-3; possibly TRBD2 for D (7 bases). V was shortened by 3 bases and J by 6 bases, with 13 bases between the two germline ends. Germline V gives CDR1 SGHTA, CDR2 FQGNSA. The CDR3 contains 14 residues. In nucleotides, the CDR3 is TGTGCCAGCAGCTTCGGCGGGGGCGGGGATACGCAGTATTTT. Translated: CASSFGGGGDTQYF.

V and J are TRBV6-2 or TRBV6-3 and TRBJ2-7; perhaps TRBD1 as D (6 bases). The CDR3 loop spans 18 amino acids. Germline V gene lookup returns CDR1 MNHEY and CDR2 SVGEGT. Trimming cost V 0 bases and J 0 bases, with 18 bases left between them. CDR3 sequence: CASSYSMVYRALSYEQYF. CDR3 sequence (DNA): TGTGCCAGCAGTTACTCGATGGTTTACAGGGCTCTCTCCTACGAGCAGTACTTC.

The gene calls are TRBV9 and TRBJ2-2, with TRBD2 as a possible D gene (7 bases). V lost 3 bases to trimming and J lost 6 bases, with 24 bases between them. This CDR3 has 18 amino acids. The germline gives CDR1 SGDLS, CDR2 YYNGEE. CDR3 region: CASSGGRGEGRVAGELFF. The CDR3 DNA follows: TGTGCCAGCAGCGGAGGAAGGGGGGAGGGCCGCGTAGCCGGGGAGCTGTTTTTT.

This sequence joins TRBV19 and TRBJ2-2, with 8 nucleotides matching TRBD1. V was pared by 5 bases and J by 1 base, with 3 bases of the junction left unmatched. The CDR3 contains 15 residues. Per germline, CDR1 LNHDA and CDR2 SQIVND (reference sequence). CDR3 protein: CASSWGTGNTGELFF. The CDR3 DNA reads as TGTGCCAGTAGTTGGGGGACAGGGAACACCGGGGAGCTGTTTTTT.

The DNA for the CDR3 is TGCGCCAGCAGCCAAGAGGTCACAGGGGTGAACACTGAAGCTTTCTTT. It encodes CASSQEVTGVNTEAFF. The V call is TRBV4-1, the J call TRBJ1-1; TRBD1 agrees at 7 bases. The CDR3 runs 16 residues. Germline V gives CDR1 MGHRA, CDR2 YSYEKL. V trimming: 0 bases; J trimming: 0 bases; junction bases outside the gene matches: 4.

This clone has a single count. The gene calls are TRBV30 and TRBJ2-2, with D hard to call. Trimming removed 4 bases at V and 7 bases at J, with 16 bases between. The CDR3 contains 14 residues. Germline loops: CDR1 GTSNPN, CDR2 SVGIG (reference sequence). The CDR3 region has the DNA TGTGCCTGGACCCTCTCAGTCCTCATCGGGGAGCTGTTTTTT. The encoded protein is CAWTLSVLIGELFF. Looking up the rest from reference TRBV30 and TRBJ2-2 gives the full variable domain: SQTIHQWPATLVQPVGSPLSLECTVEGTSNPNLYWYRQAAGRGLQLLFYSVGIGQISSEVPQNLSASRPQDRQFILSSKKLLLSDSGFYLCAWTLSVLIGELFFGEGSRLTVL.

This rearrangement joins TRBV19 to TRBJ2-5; 9 nucleotides agree with TRBD1. V dropped 6 bases and J dropped 2; count of bases not matched to a gene: 7. The CDR3 has 15 amino acids. Germline V gives CDR1 LNHDA, CDR2 SQIVND (reference sequence). Here the CDR3 reads CASRGGTGPQETQYF. CDR3 DNA: TGTGCCAGTAGGGGGGGGACAGGGCCTCAAGAGACCCAGTACTTC.

The chain combines TRBV19 with TRBJ2-2; 10 nucleotides align to TRBD1. Germline V gene sequence: CDR1 LNHDA, CDR2 SQIVND (reference sequence). The trim removed 8 bases at V and 4 bases at J, leaving 7 bases unmatched. This CDR3 spans 15 amino acids. CDR3 sequence: CASGDRGFFTGELFF. The DNA of the CDR3 is TGTGCCAGTGGGGACAGGGGATTTTTCACCGGGGAGCTGTTTTTT.

V usage is TRBV11-2 and J usage is TRBJ1-5; TRBD1 is a possible D gene (6 bases). The V gene lost 0 bases and the J gene lost 6 bases, with 12 bases spanning the gap. The CDR3 has 15 residues. The germline CDR1 and CDR2 sequences are SGHAT and FQNNGV. The CDR3 nucleotides read TGTGCCAGCAGCTTAGAACCAGGGGCTAGTCAGCCCCAGCATTTT. As protein: CASSLEPGASQPQHF.

The chain carries TRBV6-2 or TRBV6-3 and TRBJ2-6, with TRBD1 matching over 8 bases. Germline trimming cut 2 bases from V and 1 base from J; bases unmatched to any gene: 16. CDR1 is MNHEY, CDR2 SVGEGT, per germline. The CDR3 has 21 residues. The CDR3 sequence is CASSYGFAGGALGSGANVLTF. Here the CDR3 DNA reads TGTGCCAGCAGTTACGGTTTTGCAGGGGGCGCCCTGGGTTCTGGGGCCAACGTCCTGACTTTC.

A single count supports this clone. The rearrangement uses TRBV7-9 and TRBJ1-2, with D possibly matching TRBD1 (6 bases). V lost 3 bases and J 1 base, leaving 15 bases between the germline ends. Germline CDR1 SEHNR, CDR2 FQNEAQ (reference sequence). The CDR3 has 16 amino acids. CDR3 coding DNA: TGTGCCAGCAGCTTCGGCAGGGGTTTGGGTAACTATGGCTACACCTTC. Its translation: CASSFGRGLGNYGYTF. Based on the CDR3 plus reference TRBV7-9 and TRBJ1-2, the full variable domain is DTGVSQNPRHKITKRGQNVTFRCDPISEHNRLYWYRQTLGQGPEFLTYFQNEAQLEKSRLLSDRFSAERPKGSFSTLEIQRTEQGDSAMYLCASSFGRGLGNYGYTFGSGTRLTVV.

The CDR3 reads CASNSRAGVDEQYF. The CDR3 nucleotides read TGTGCCAGCAACTCCAGAGCGGGAGTGGACGAGCAGTACTTC. This chain joins TRBV7-2 and TRBJ2-7; 8 bases map to TRBD2. The V gene's germline CDR1 is SGHTA and CDR2 FQGNSA. The CDR3 is 14 amino acids. Unmatched junction bases numbered 10, after V lost 7 bases and J lost 5 bases.

This clone was seen only a few times. The chain joins TRBV19 to TRBJ2-7; TRBD1 agrees at 11 bases. The V gene's germline CDR1 is LNHDA and CDR2 SQIVND (reference sequence). This CDR3 region has 14 residues. Trimming took 7 bases from V and 4 from J; bases not matched to a gene: 6. CDR3 DNA sequence: TGTGCCAGTAAATCCCGGGACAGGGGGTACGAGCAGTACTTC. Protein sequence: CASKSRDRGYEQYF.

The chain recombines TRBV19 with TRBJ1-2; weak D call: TRBD1 (5 bases). CDR1 and CDR2 (germline): LNHDA, SQIVND (reference sequence). The V end was cut by 6 bases, the J end by 4 bases, with 9 bases between. This CDR3 is 12 amino acids long. The CDR3 protein is CASSGRGYGYTF. CDR3 nucleotides: TGTGCCAGTAGCGGAAGGGGCTATGGCTACACCTTC.

This sequence joins TRBV11-3 and TRBJ2-3; TRBD1 agrees at 9 bases. There are 17 residues in the CDR3. Trimming cost V 1 base and J 5 bases; bases outside gene matches: 10. CDR1 is SGHNT and CDR2 is YENEEA in the germline V gene. Here the CDR3 DNA reads TGTGCCAGCAGCTTAGTTGGACAGGGGACCCGAGGAGATACGCAGTATTTT. It codes for CASSLVGQGTRGDTQYF.

V is TRBV5-4 and J is TRBJ1-2; D possibly corresponds to TRBD1 (6 bases). V was pared by 4 bases and J by 5 bases, with 18 bases between. Germline V gene lookup returns CDR1 SGHNT and CDR2 YYREEE (reference sequence). CDR3 length equals 15 residues. In DNA, the CDR3 is TGTGCCAGCAGCAGTACAGGGATCCTGGGGTATGGCTACACCTTC. Encoded protein: CASSSTGILGYGYTF.

Turning to this clone: This same CDR3 is encoded by further DNA sequences in the sample. The chain combines TRBV5-4 with TRBJ2-3; no clear D gene. Trimming took 3 bases from V and 3 from J, leaving 8 bases between them. In germline, CDR1 is SGHNT, CDR2 YYREEE (reference sequence). CDR3 length equals 13 residues. The CDR3 reads CASSSPSTDTQYF. CDR3 bases: TGTGCCAGCAGCTCCCCCTCGACAGATACGCAGTATTTT.

This clone came up many times. The gene calls are TRBV30 and TRBJ2-7, with TRBD1 as a possible D gene (6 bases). CDR3 length: 14 residues. V shed 2 bases and J shed 5 bases, with 16 bases lying between them. The germline V gene encodes CDR1 GTSNPN and CDR2 SVGIG (reference sequence). CDR3 amino acids: CAWSKTGTSNEQYF. The CDR3 region has the DNA TGTGCCTGGAGTAAGACCGGGACATCCAACGAGCAGTACTTC.

This rearrangement joins TRBV3-1 (or the pseudogene TRBV3-2) to TRBJ1-2; 10 bases agree with TRBD1. CDR1 and CDR2 (germline): LGHDT, YNNKEL (reference sequence). The CDR3 length is 16 residues. V was clipped by 0 bases and J by 4 bases; unmatched bases: 5. CDR3 region: CASSQEGGTGVYGYTF. CDR3 nucleotides: TGTGCCAGCAGCCAAGAAGGGGGGACAGGGGTCTATGGCTACACCTTC.

The chain combines TRBV9 with TRBJ1-2; TRBD1 is a possible D gene (5 bases). This CDR3 comprises 16 residues. Trimming left V 3 bases short and J 4 bases short, with 19 bases between. Per the germline V gene, CDR1 is SGDLS and CDR2 is YYNGEE. The CDR3 coding sequence is TGTGCCAGCAGCGGGGACCCGAAAAGGGGAGGCTATGGCTACACCTTC. It yields the protein CASSGDPKRGGYGYTF.

This sequence joins TRBV10-2 and TRBJ1-1; perhaps TRBD1 as D (6 bases). Looked up from germline, CDR1 is WSHSY and CDR2 is SAAADI. Trimming stripped 3 bases from V and 1 base from J, with 12 bases between. The CDR3 is made up of 15 amino acids. Here the CDR3 reads CASSDIGRGNTEAFF. The CDR3 DNA sequence: TGCGCCAGCAGTGATATTGGCAGGGGGAACACTGAAGCTTTCTTT.

The chain combines TRBV5-1 with TRBJ1-6, with D unclear. Germline V gene data show CDR1 as SGHRS and CDR2 as YFSETQ. Trimming removed 0 bases at V and 9 bases at J, with 10 bases between. CDR3 size: 14 residues. The CDR3: CASSLDSGFSPLHF. DNA for the CDR3: TGCGCCAGCAGCTTGGACAGCGGTTTTTCACCCCTCCACTTT.

CDR3 sequence reads: CASSLQGATNEKLFF. CDR3 DNA sequence: TGTGCCAGCAGCTTACAGGGGGCAACTAATGAAAAACTGTTTTTT. This chain links TRBV5-8 with TRBJ1-4; 8 nucleotides align to TRBD1. The CDR3 runs 15 residues. V lost 2 bases, J lost 0 bases, and 0 bases stayed unmatched. Germline CDR1 reads SGHTS; CDR2 reads YDEGEE.